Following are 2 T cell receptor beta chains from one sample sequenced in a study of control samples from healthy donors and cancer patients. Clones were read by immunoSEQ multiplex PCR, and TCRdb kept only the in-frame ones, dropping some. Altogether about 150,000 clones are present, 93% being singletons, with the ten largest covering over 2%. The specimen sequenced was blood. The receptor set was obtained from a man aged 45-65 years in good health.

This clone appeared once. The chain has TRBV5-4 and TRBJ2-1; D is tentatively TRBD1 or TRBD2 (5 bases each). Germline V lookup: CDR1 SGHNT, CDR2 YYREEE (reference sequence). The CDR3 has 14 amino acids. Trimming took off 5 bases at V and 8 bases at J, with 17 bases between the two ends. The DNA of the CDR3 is TGTGCCAGCAGTTCAGGACTGGGGCGGGATGAGCAGTTCTTC. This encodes CASSSGLGRDEQFF.

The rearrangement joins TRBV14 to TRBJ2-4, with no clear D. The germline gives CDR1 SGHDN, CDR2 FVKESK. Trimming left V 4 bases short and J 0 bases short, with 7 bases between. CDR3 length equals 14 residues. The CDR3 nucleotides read TGTGCCAGCAGCCCACTCCTAGCCAAAAACATTCAGTACTTC. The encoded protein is CASSPLLAKNIQYF. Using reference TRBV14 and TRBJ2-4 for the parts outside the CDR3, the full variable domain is EAGVTQFPSHSVIEKGQTVTLRCDPISGHDNLYWYRRVMGKEIKFLLHFVKESKQDESGMPNNRFLAERTGGTYSTLKVQPAELEDSGVYFCASSPLLAKNIQYFGAGTRLSVL.